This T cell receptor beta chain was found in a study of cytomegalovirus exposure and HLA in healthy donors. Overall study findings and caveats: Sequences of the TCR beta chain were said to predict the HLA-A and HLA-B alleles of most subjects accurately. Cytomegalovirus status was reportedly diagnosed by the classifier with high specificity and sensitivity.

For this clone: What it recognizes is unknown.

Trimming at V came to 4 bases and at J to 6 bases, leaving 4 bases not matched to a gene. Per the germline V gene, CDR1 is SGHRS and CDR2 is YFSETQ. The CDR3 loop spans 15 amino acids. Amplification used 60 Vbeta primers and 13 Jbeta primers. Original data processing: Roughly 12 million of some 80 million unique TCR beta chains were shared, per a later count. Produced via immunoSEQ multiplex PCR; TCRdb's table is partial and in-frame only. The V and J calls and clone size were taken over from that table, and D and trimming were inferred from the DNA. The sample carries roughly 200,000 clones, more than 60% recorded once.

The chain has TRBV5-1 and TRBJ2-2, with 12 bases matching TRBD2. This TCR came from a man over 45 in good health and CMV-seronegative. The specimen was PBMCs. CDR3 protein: CASSPSGRVPGELFF. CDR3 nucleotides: TGCGCCAGCAGCCCTAGCGGGAGGGTCCCCGGGGAGCTGTTTTTT. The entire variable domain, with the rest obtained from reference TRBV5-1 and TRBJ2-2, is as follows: KAGVTQTPRYLIKTRGQQVTLSCSPISGHRSVSWYQQTPGQGLQFLFEYFSETQRNKGNFPGRFSGRQFSNSRSEMNVSTLELGDSALYLCASSPSGRVPGELFFGEGSRLTVL.